This TCR beta chain was observed in a study of somatic mutations in cytotoxic T cells in rheumatoid arthritis. Overall study results and limits: Within 8 of 65 patients, the single biggest CD8+ clone made up more than 20% of CD8+ cells. Any difference in CD8+ T-cell clonality between patients who had rheumatoid arthritis and healthy controls who were age-matched was not statistically significant. No antigen targets were known for the expanded CD8+ clones.

Worth noting for this clone: Antigen specificity is unknown.

The method was immunoSEQ multiplex PCR; TCRdb's version includes in-frame clones alone and lacks a portion of them. The table includes several thousand clones, more than 50% detected once. Sequenced material: CD8+ T cells sorted from blood. This TCR came from a middle-aged woman in good health.

CDR3 region: CASRFGFFEQFF. As DNA, the CDR3 is TGTGCCAGCAGATTTGGATTTTTTGAGCAGTTCTTC. This chain joins TRBV28 and TRBJ2-1; D is unresolved. V lost 6 bases, J lost 9 bases, and 12 bases lay in between. This CDR3 has 12 amino acids. Germline assignment: CDR1 MDHEN and CDR2 SYDVKM. Complete variable domain (other parts from reference TRBV28 and TRBJ2-1): DVKVTQSSRYLVKRTGEKVFLECVQDMDHENMFWYRQDPGLGLRLIYFSYDVKMKEKGDIPEGYSVSREKKERFSLILESASTNQTSMYLCASRFGFFEQFFGPGTRLTVL.